These 18 T cell receptor beta chains came from one sample sequenced in a study of persistence of HIV-infected CD4 T cells. Cells were stimulated with overlapping HIV-1 Gag 15-mer peptides. Sorting selected CD4+ T cells upregulating both CD40 ligand and CD69. The immunoSEQ assay was version 4, run in survey mode. The protocol was immunoSEQ multiplex PCR, while the TCRdb copy is restricted to in-frame clones and leaves out a portion. This table holds about 20,000 clones, more than 55% found once. These TCRs are of unknown antigen specificity. Sequencing was performed on CD4+ T cells sorted from PBMCs after roughly 19-hour stimulation, taken from a patient who received antiretroviral therapy. Receptors originate from an adult woman with HIV who was CMV-seropositive.

The sample holds a few counts of this clone. CDR3 DNA: TGTGCCAGCAGTTCCGACAGGGGACAGCCCCAGCATTTT. This translates into CASSSDRGQPQHF. This rearrangement joins TRBV12-3 or TRBV12-4 to TRBJ1-5; TRBD1 matches 8 bases. Germline trimming cut 4 bases from V and 7 bases from J; bases unmatched to any gene: 3. This CDR3 spans 13 amino acids.

This clone is labeled as medium-sized. This rearrangement joins TRBV5-1 to TRBJ2-3, with a possible D match to TRBD2 (5 bases). There are 15 residues in the CDR3. V gave up 4 bases and J gave up 5 bases, with 17 bases separating them. Germline CDR1 and CDR2: SGHRS and YFSETQ. The CDR3 DNA follows: TGCGCCAGCAGCCCCGAGGGCTACGGAGAAGATACGCAGTATTTT. As protein: CASSPEGYGEDTQYF.

V gene TRBV5-1 combines with J gene TRBJ2-1; a weak D match, TRBD2 (5 bases). V lost 4 bases and J 3 bases, leaving 17 bases between the germline ends. The V gene's germline CDR1 is SGHRS and CDR2 YFSETQ. CDR3 length: 16 residues. CDR3 coding DNA: TGCGCCAGCAGCGGTGGACTTCTAGCCGTCTACAATGAGCAGTTCTTC. This sequence encodes CASSGGLLAVYNEQFF.

V is TRBV5-5 and J is TRBJ2-7; D uncertain. V lost 2 bases and J lost 4, with 10 bases in between. Looked up from germline, CDR1 is SGHKS and CDR2 is YYEKEE (reference sequence). The CDR3 extends over 13 amino acids. CDR3 amino acids: CASSFGRRYEQYV. The CDR3 bases are TGTGCCAGCAGCTTCGGTAGGCGTTACGAGCAGTACGTC.

This chain joins TRBV30 and TRBJ1-4, with D unclear. The CDR3 consists of 14 residues. Germline assignment: CDR1 GTSNPN and CDR2 SVGIG (reference sequence). The V end lost 3 bases, the J end lost 4 bases, and 12 bases lay between the germline ends. CDR3 sequence (DNA): TGTGCCTGGAGCCCCCTGCAGGATAATGAAAAACTGTTTTTT. It codes for CAWSPLQDNEKLFF.

The rearrangement links TRBV9 to TRBJ2-2, with D hard to call. The V gene lost 3 bases and the J gene lost 5 bases, with 5 bases spanning the gap. Germline V gene lookup returns CDR1 SGDLS and CDR2 YYNGEE. CDR3 size: 12 residues. Here the CDR3 DNA reads TGTGCCAGCAGCGGGTTTACCGGGGAGCTGTTTTTT. Protein sequence: CASSGFTGELFF.

The chain is built from TRBV30 and TRBJ1-1; a possible D gene is TRBD1 (6 bases). With 4 bases removed from V and 6 bases from J, the gap between germline ends came to 18 bases. The germline V gene has CDR1 GTSNPN and CDR2 SVGIG (reference sequence). The CDR3 extends over 14 amino acids. Here the CDR3 DNA reads TGTGCCTGGAAGAAAGGACAGCTCCTGGCTGAAGCTTTCTTT. As protein: CAWKKGQLLAEAFF.

This clone has a single count. Here the CDR3 DNA reads TGTGCCAGCAGCCTAGGAGGGGGCGCGTGGTATGGCTACACCTTC. Translation: CASSLGGGAWYGYTF. The chain has TRBV7-2 and TRBJ1-2; 7 nucleotides agree with TRBD1. Looked up from germline, CDR1 is SGHTA and CDR2 is FQGNSA. The CDR3 extends over 15 amino acids. V was clipped by 5 bases and J by 5 bases; unmatched bases: 11.

This chain joins TRBV2 and TRBJ2-1; the match to TRBD2 covers 13 bases. Germline V lookup: CDR1 SNHLY, CDR2 FYNNEI. Losses at the gene ends were 6 bases for V and 6 bases for J; bases not matched to a gene: 5. This CDR3 is built from 15 residues. In nucleotides, the CDR3 is TGTGCCAGCAGCGTCCGGACTAGCGGGGGCAATGAGCAGTTCTTC. It specifies CASSVRTSGGNEQFF.

The chain is built from TRBV29-1 and TRBJ1-1, with D possibly being TRBD1 (6 bases). The germline gives CDR1 SQVTM, CDR2 ANQGSEA. Trimming stripped 4 bases from V and 4 bases from J, with 13 bases between. There are 13 residues in the CDR3. CDR3 amino acids: CSVGLGGATEAFF. The CDR3 DNA is TGCAGCGTTGGGTTAGGGGGGGCCACTGAAGCTTTCTTT.

This chain links TRBV25-1 with TRBJ1-2; 7 bases line up with TRBD1. Germline CDR1 is MGHDK and CDR2 is SYGVNS. Losses at the gene ends were 6 bases for V and 4 bases for J; bases not matched to a gene: 5. CDR3 length: 13 amino acids. CDR3 coding DNA: TGTGCCAGCAGACGACAGGGACTCTATGGCTACACCTTC. Amino acids: CASRRQGLYGYTF.

The rearrangement joins TRBV19 to TRBJ1-2, with no clear D. V lost 3 bases to trimming and J lost 3 bases, with 11 bases between them. The CDR3 spans 14 residues. CDR1 and CDR2 from the germline V gene are LNHDA and SQIVND (reference sequence). The CDR3 protein is CASSIRPLDYGYTF. Here the CDR3 DNA reads TGTGCCAGTAGTATCAGGCCCCTTGACTATGGCTACACCTTC.

This clone was seen just once. This rearrangement joins TRBV7-3 to TRBJ1-1; D possibly corresponds to TRBD1 (6 bases). The V end lost 1 base, the J end lost 4 bases, and 7 bases lay between the germline ends. Germline V gene lookup returns CDR1 SGHTA and CDR2 FQGTGA. The CDR3 spans 13 residues. The CDR3 loop is CASSLNRATEAFF. For the CDR3, the DNA is TGTGCCAGCAGCTTAAACAGGGCCACTGAAGCTTTCTTT.

This clone was seen more than once but under ten times. The CDR3 protein is CASSVGVASTEAFF. The DNA for the CDR3 is TGTGCCAGCAGTGTAGGGGTGGCGAGCACTGAAGCTTTCTTT. V usage is TRBV2 and J usage is TRBJ1-1, with D possibly being TRBD1 (5 bases). The CDR3 is made up of 14 amino acids. Germline lookup yields CDR1 SNHLY and CDR2 FYNNEI. The V and J ends lost 4 bases and 4 bases respectively, with 13 bases between them.

The gene calls are TRBV12-3 or TRBV12-4 and TRBJ2-3; 8 bases are a match to TRBD2. The ends lost 11 bases at V and 8 bases at J; junction bases unmatched: 12. This CDR3 has 13 amino acids. CDR3 loop: CAPGVAGSVTQYF. The DNA of the CDR3 is TGTGCCCCCGGGGTAGCGGGGTCAGTTACGCAGTATTTT.

V usage is TRBV5-1 and J usage is TRBJ2-7; TRBD2 matches at 8 bases. With V trimmed by 1 base and J by 2 bases, 5 bases remained unmatched. The germline gives CDR1 SGHRS, CDR2 YFSETQ. The CDR3 consists of 15 residues. Here the CDR3 reads CASSLNSGAAYEQYF. DNA for the CDR3: TGCGCCAGCAGCTTGAATAGCGGGGCCGCCTACGAGCAGTACTTC.

This clone was picked up one time. The CDR3 sequence: CASSYSFDSGRNEQFF. CDR3 bases: TGTGCCAGCAGTTACTCGTTTGATAGCGGGAGGAATGAGCAGTTCTTC. This chain connects TRBV6-5 to TRBJ2-1, with 10 bases matching TRBD2. The ends lost 0 bases at V and 7 bases at J; junction bases unmatched: 6. The germline V gene has CDR1 MNHEY and CDR2 SVGAGI. CDR3 length: 16 residues.

In this sample, this clone turned up a few times. The chain combines TRBV27 with TRBJ1-5, with TRBD1 matching 7 bases. Germline CDR1 reads MNHEY; CDR2 reads SMNVEV (reference sequence). Unmatched junction bases numbered 7, after V lost 5 bases and J lost 0 bases. This CDR3 spans 16 amino acids. As DNA, the CDR3 is TGTGCCAGCAGTCCGGACAGGTTTTATAGCAATCAGCCCCAGCATTTT. Amino acid sequence: CASSPDRFYSNQPQHF.